Each of the 2 T cell receptor beta chains below was sequenced from the same sample in a study of blood T cell repertoires in COVID-19. Libraries were prepared by immunoSEQ multiplex PCR; TCRdb keeps only in-frame clonotypes and omits some of them. The table includes about 200,000 clones, more than 75% detected once. Sequenced material: peripheral blood. All receptors derive from a man in his fifties or sixties who had recovered from COVID-19.

The chain combines TRBV7-3 with TRBJ2-1, with TRBD1 as a possible D gene (6 bases). CDR1 and CDR2 (germline): SGHTA, FQGTGA. This CDR3 region has 12 residues. V lost 9 bases and J lost 3, with 9 bases in between. The CDR3 region has the DNA TGTGCCAGTGGGGACAACTACAATGAGCAGTTCTTC. This sequence encodes CASGDNYNEQFF.

The chain links TRBV28 to TRBJ1-2; possible D gene TRBD1, 6 bases. The CDR3 extends over 16 amino acids. V shed 10 bases and J shed 1 base, with 22 bases lying between them. CDR1 is MDHEN, CDR2 SYDVKM, per germline. CDR3 nucleotides: TGTGCCATCACCGCTGGTGGACAGTTTCTTAACTATGGCTACACCTTC. Encoded protein: CAITAGGQFLNYGYTF.